One and the same sample provided the 28 T cell receptor beta chains below, sequenced in a study of regulatory T cells in long-lasting Graves disease. Both iRepertoire HTBI primers and Arm-PCR of CDR3 regions were used to build the TCR beta libraries. One entry per CDR3 protein, called by TCRdb with MiXCR from the multiplex PCR reads. The sample contains about 360,000 distinct CDR3 sequences, around 15% of which appear only once. Time point described: newly diagnosed GD, antithyroid drugs for less than 3 months. PBMC-extracted RNA yielded the TCR library. This sample was also put to use in a study of T cells in Graves' hyperthyroidism and ophthalmopathy.

The sample was peripheral blood mononuclear cells (PBMCs), taken at new diagnosis, from a patient treated with antithyroid drugs. These receptors all come from a woman aged 18-29 years with Graves disease.

This clonotype was seen only a few times. This chain joins TRBV29-1 and TRBJ2-5; 8 bases fit TRBD1. The CDR3 sequence is 14 residues long. Trimming took 4 bases from V and 1 from J; bases not matched to a gene: 5. Germline CDR1 SQVTM, CDR2 ANQGSEA. CDR3 residues: CSVARQGRQETQYF. CDR3 nucleotides: TGCAGCGTTGCCCGACAGGGGCGCCAAGAGACCCAGTACTTC. Filled out from reference TRBV29-1 and TRBJ2-5, the complete variable domain reads SAVISQKPSRDICQRGTSLTIQCQVDSQVTMMFWYRQQPGQSLTLIATANQGSEATYESGFVIDKFPISRPNLTFSTLTVSNMSPEDSSIYLCSVARQGRQETQYFGPGTRLLVL.

The sample holds many counts of this clonotype. This CDR3 is CASRQTLAKNIQYF. CDR3 DNA sequence: TGTGCCAGCAGACAGACTCTAGCCAAAAACATTCAGTACTTC. J is TRBJ2-4 and V is TRBV28; D unresolved. Looked up from germline, CDR1 is MDHEN and CDR2 is SYDVKM. The V gene lost 6 bases and the J gene lost 0 bases, with 9 bases spanning the gap. This CDR3 is built from 14 residues.

This clonotype was picked up a small number of times. This chain joins TRBV30 and TRBJ1-5, with a tentative D call TRBD1 (6 bases). The germline V and J ends were trimmed by 7 bases and 0 bases, with 13 bases remaining between them. This CDR3 region has 14 residues. Germline loops: CDR1 GTSNPN, CDR2 SVGIG (reference sequence). The CDR3 nucleotides are TGTGCCTTCACAGGGAGGGGTAGCAATCAGCCCCAGCATTTT. This sequence encodes CAFTGRGSNQPQHF.

The chain uses TRBV5-1 and TRBJ1-4, with D possibly TRBD1 on 6 matching bases. Trimming shortened V by 3 bases and J by 3 bases, and 18 bases separated the two germline ends. Per germline, CDR1 SGHRS and CDR2 YFSETQ. The CDR3 has 17 amino acids. CDR3 DNA: TGCGCCAGCAGCTGGGGGCGGAGTATGTCGGCTAATGAAAAACTGTTTTTT. Translation gives CASSWGRSMSANEKLFF.

This clonotype came up many times. The chain links TRBV28 to TRBJ2-1; 10 bases fit TRBD1. The germline V gene has CDR1 MDHEN and CDR2 SYDVKM. The CDR3 sequence is 15 residues long. The ends lost 4 bases at V and 9 bases at J; junction bases unmatched: 9. CDR3 protein: CASSYDRGHFGEQFF. Written as DNA, the CDR3 is TGTGCCAGCAGTTATGACAGGGGGCATTTCGGTGAGCAGTTCTTC.

Only a few counts were recorded for this clonotype. The chain is built from TRBV29-1 and TRBJ1-1, with D uncertain. Germline CDR1 and CDR2: SQVTM and ANQGSEA. The CDR3 runs 15 residues. V lost 4 bases and J 1 base, leaving 16 bases between the germline ends. The CDR3 protein is CSVGRPLGSNTEAFF. The DNA of the CDR3 is TGCAGCGTTGGGAGGCCACTCGGATCGAACACTGAAGCTTTCTTT.

This chain connects TRBV2 to TRBJ1-4, with 10 bases matching TRBD1. V lost 5 bases, J lost 6 bases, and 3 bases stayed unmatched. Germline CDR1 reads SNHLY; CDR2 reads FYNNEI. The CDR3 covers 14 residues. CDR3 in amino acids: CASSSDRGDEKLFF. CDR3 coding DNA: TGTGCCAGCAGTTCGGACAGGGGGGATGAAAAACTGTTTTTT.

This clonotype was seen more than once but under ten times. V gene TRBV6-1 combines with J gene TRBJ1-1; D may be TRBD1 (6 bases). Looked up from germline, CDR1 is MNHNS and CDR2 is SASEGT. V was shortened by 8 bases and J by 4 bases, with 23 bases between the two germline ends. This CDR3 contains 16 residues. The CDR3 region has the DNA TGTGCCAGCTTCACCTCGACGGCAGGGGCCATCACTGAAGCTTTCTTT. Its translation is CASFTSTAGAITEAFF.

This clonotype appeared many times. The rearrangement links TRBV11-2 to TRBJ2-7, with TRBD1 matching 7 bases. This CDR3 has 13 amino acids. Germline CDR1 and CDR2: SGHAT and FQNNGV. V lost 5 bases to trimming and J lost 3 bases; unmatched junction nucleotides: 4. CDR3 sequence reads: CASSRQGVYEQYF. The CDR3 bases are TGTGCCAGCAGCCGCCAGGGGGTCTACGAGCAGTACTTC.

This clonotype was detected many times. The gene calls are TRBV7-2 and TRBJ1-2; the D is unclear. The CDR3 consists of 13 residues. The germline gives CDR1 SGHTA, CDR2 FQGNSA. Trimming cost V 5 bases and J 7 bases, with 14 bases left between them. CDR3 nucleotides: TGTGCCAGCAGCGGGAGGTCGACTAGTGGCTACACCTTC. Residues: CASSGRSTSGYTF.

CDR3 bases: TGTGCCAGCAGTGAAGCTGGAGGGGCAGGGGAAAAACTGTTTTTT. Protein product: CASSEAGGAGEKLFF. The rearrangement uses TRBV6-1 and TRBJ1-4, with D maybe TRBD1 (5 bases). Germline V lookup: CDR1 MNHNS, CDR2 SASEGT. With 0 bases removed from V and 8 bases from J, the gap between germline ends came to 13 bases. This CDR3 spans 15 amino acids.

This clonotype has at least ten counts. J is TRBJ1-2 and V is TRBV27, with a possible D match to TRBD1 (5 bases). V was trimmed by 5 bases and J by 2 bases, leaving 12 bases between them. CDR3 length: 14 amino acids. Germline loops: CDR1 MNHEY, CDR2 SMNVEV (reference sequence). CDR3 bases: TGTGCCAGCAGTCCCAGGGCATTGAACTATGGCTACACCTTC. Amino acids: CASSPRALNYGYTF.

In its sample, this clonotype was seen many times. In nucleotides, the CDR3 is TGTGCCAGCAGCCTCCGGACGGGCTCATCGGATACGCAGTATTTT. Translated: CASSLRTGSSDTQYF. The chain links TRBV9 to TRBJ2-3; no definite D call. V was cut by 4 bases and J by 6 bases, with 18 bases left in between. This CDR3 region has 15 residues. CDR1 SGDLS and CDR2 YYNGEE come from the germline V gene.

This chain joins TRBV19 and TRBJ2-4; no reliable D call. Deletions cut 5 bases from V and 0 bases from J, with 5 bases between. Germline V gives CDR1 LNHDA, CDR2 SQIVND (reference sequence). The CDR3 loop spans 13 amino acids. CDR3 DNA sequence: TGTGCCAGTAGTTTCCTAGCCAAAAACATTCAGTACTTC. This gives the protein CASSFLAKNIQYF.

This chain joins TRBV6-1 and TRBJ1-6; 8 bases line up with TRBD1. The CDR3 contains 15 residues. V trimming: 6 bases; J trimming: 9 bases; junction bases outside the gene matches: 10. The germline gives CDR1 MNHNS, CDR2 SASEGT. The CDR3 DNA reads as TGTGCCAGCAGCCGGCCAGGGGGCAGCGGTTCACCCCTCCACTTT. Translated: CASSRPGGSGSPLHF.

This clonotype was observed at least ten times. The V and J genes are TRBV5-1 and TRBJ1-5, with 9 bases matching TRBD1. Per germline, CDR1 SGHRS and CDR2 YFSETQ. The CDR3 is 15 amino acids. The trim removed 6 bases at V and 1 base at J, leaving 5 bases unmatched. DNA for the CDR3: TGCGCCAGCACTCCCGGGACAGGGAGCAATCAGCCCCAGCATTTT. This encodes CASTPGTGSNQPQHF.

V and J are TRBV7-9 and TRBJ2-7, with D maybe TRBD2 (5 bases). The V gene's germline CDR1 is SEHNR and CDR2 FQNEAQ (reference sequence). With 1 base removed from V and 5 bases from J, the gap between germline ends came to 15 bases. The CDR3 has 15 amino acids. The CDR3 loop reads CASSLGGLGVHEQYF. The CDR3 bases are TGTGCCAGCAGCTTAGGGGGTTTGGGAGTCCACGAGCAGTACTTC.

This clonotype showed up many times. This chain links TRBV7-8 with TRBJ1-1, with unresolved D. The CDR3 totals 14 residues. Germline-derived CDR1 and CDR2 are SGHVS and FQNEAQ. The germline V and J ends were trimmed by 2 bases and 7 bases, with 14 bases remaining between them. The DNA for the CDR3 is TGTGCCAGCAGCTTATCGGCAGCGTTGGGTGAAGCTTTCTTT. Translating it yields CASSLSAALGEAFF.

This clonotype was picked up a small number of times. With a much larger clone just one base away, this may be a read error. The rearrangement joins TRBV6-2 or TRBV6-3 to TRBJ2-5; no clear D gene. The CDR3 runs 13 residues. CDR1 and CDR2 from the germline V gene are MNHEY and SVGEGT. The V end lost 2 bases, the J end lost 0 bases, and 4 bases lay between the germline ends. The CDR3: CASSYTDQETQYF. CDR3 DNA: TGTGCCAGCAGTTACACGGACCAAGAGACCCAGTACTTC.

This clonotype was seen many times. The chain has TRBV28 and TRBJ2-5, with 8 bases matching TRBD1. V was clipped by 7 bases and J by 5 bases; unmatched bases: 18. This CDR3 has 17 residues. Germline assignment: CDR1 MDHEN and CDR2 SYDVKM. The CDR3 nucleotides are TGTGCCAGCACCACGCCCCAGGGCAGGGGGCGTTTGGAGACCCAGTACTTC. Amino acid sequence: CASTTPQGRGRLETQYF. The variable domain in full, with the rest retrieved from reference TRBV28 and TRBJ2-5, is DVKVTQSSRYLVKRTGEKVFLECVQDMDHENMFWYRQDPGLGLRLIYFSYDVKMKEKGDIPEGYSVSREKKERFSLILESASTNQTSMYLCASTTPQGRGRLETQYFGPGTRLLVL.

At least ten counts were recorded for this clonotype. CDR3 DNA: TGTGCCAGCAGCTCCGCGCCGGGACGGGAGCAGTTCTTC. It codes for CASSSAPGREQFF. The chain carries TRBV11-2 and TRBJ2-1, with D possibly being TRBD1 or TRBD2 (5 bases each). V lost 4 bases and J 10 bases, leaving 14 bases between the germline ends. The CDR3 length is 13 residues. CDR1 is SGHAT and CDR2 is FQNNGV in the germline V gene. Using reference TRBV11-2 and TRBJ2-1 for the parts outside the CDR3, the full variable domain is EAGVAQSPRYKIIEKRQSVAFWCNPISGHATLYWYQQILGQGPKLLIQFQNNGVVDDSQLPKDRFSAERLKGVDSTLKIQPAKLEDSAVYLCASSSAPGREQFFGPGTRLTVL.

This clonotype was seen repeatedly, ten times or more. The chain couples TRBV6-4 to TRBJ2-3; 12 bases align to TRBD2. The trim removed 2 bases at V and 3 bases at J, leaving 0 bases unmatched. This CDR3 has 15 amino acids. CDR1 is MRHNA and CDR2 is SNTAGT in the germline V gene. CDR3 residues: CASSDLAGGTDTQYF. DNA of the CDR3: TGTGCCAGCAGTGACCTAGCGGGAGGGACAGATACGCAGTATTTT.

Note on this clonotype: The germline gene is not matched at one end of the junction; a read error may be the cause. The J gene is TRBJ2-7, the V gene TRBV19; D uncertain. The CDR3 extends over 15 amino acids. The germline gives CDR1 LNHDA, CDR2 SQIVND (reference sequence). This CDR3 reads CASSISTQAYYEQYF. For the CDR3, the DNA is TGTGCCAGCAGTATCTCTACCCAGGCCTACTACGAGCAGTACTTC.

The V gene is TRBV3-1, the J gene TRBJ1-4, with 7 nucleotides matching TRBD1. J lost 0 bases, V lost 4 bases, and 8 bases had no gene match. The CDR3 is 17 amino acids. CDR1 is LGHDT and CDR2 is YNNKEL in the germline V gene (reference sequence). CDR3 protein: CASSPSRDSATNEKLFF. In DNA form, the CDR3 reads TGTGCCAGCAGCCCGTCCCGGGACAGCGCAACTAATGAAAAACTGTTTTTT.

Many counts were recorded for this clonotype. V and J are TRBV10-3 and TRBJ2-3; 7 bases map to TRBD1. V shed 9 bases, J shed 4 bases, and the junction held 7 bases outside the gene matches. Germline V gene data show CDR1 as ENHRY and CDR2 as SYGVKD. The CDR3 sequence is 13 residues long. In nucleotides, the CDR3 is TGTGCCATACGGCCAGGGGGACCAGATACGCAGTATTTT. Its translation is CAIRPGGPDTQYF.

For this clonotype: This sequence may be a read error, since a much larger clone differs from it by one base. The conserved closing phenylalanine or tryptophan is absent in this CDR3, likely reflecting a read error. The chain recombines TRBV2 with TRBJ1-5; D unresolved. The CDR3 is 15 residues long. Germline V gene lookup returns CDR1 SNHLY and CDR2 FYNNEI. V was shortened by 6 bases and J by 6 bases, with 18 bases between the two germline ends. Here the CDR3 reads CASRAGSSIGQPQHL. CDR3 sequence (DNA): TGTGCCAGCAGGGCAGGCTCTTCAATAGGTCAGCCCCAGCATCTT.

The chain uses TRBV13 and TRBJ1-2; D remains ambiguous. The CDR3 runs to 13 residues. With 5 bases removed from V and 2 bases from J, the gap between germline ends came to 9 bases. CDR1 PRHDT and CDR2 FYEKMQ come from the germline V gene (reference sequence). The CDR3 here is CASSPKDNYGYTF. CDR3 sequence (DNA): TGTGCCAGCAGCCCAAAAGACAACTATGGCTACACCTTC.

This clonotype appeared a few times. CDR3 nucleotides: TGTGCCAGCAGTGAGTGGACAGGGAAATTTGTGTACGAGCAGTACTTC. It specifies CASSEWTGKFVYEQYF. The chain uses TRBV25-1 and TRBJ2-7; 8 positions agree with TRBD1. Germline V gene sequence: CDR1 MGHDK, CDR2 SYGVNS. This CDR3 has 16 amino acids. Unmatched junction bases numbered 11, after V lost 3 bases and J lost 4 bases.